Listed below are T cell receptor beta chains from one sample, sequenced in a study of beta chain features in type 1 diabetes. This table comes from immunoSEQ multiplex PCR, and its TCRdb copy is limited to in-frame clones, with some not included. The sample holds approximately 250,000 clones, around an eighth seen once. Material: naive CD4+ T cells from blood. Source of these receptors: a woman aged 40 to 50 in good health. CDR3s include the opening cysteine and the closing phenylalanine or tryptophan. Each record gives: J gene, V gene, clone size, D gene, CDR3 protein, CDR3 DNA. D genes are given only for firm matches. Some rows have no size entry. The others give once, few or many, or a class for an expanded clone.

TRBJ1-4	TRBV11-2	few	-	CASSLDPGFREKLFF	TGTGCCAGCAGCTTAGATCCCGGGTTTCGGGAAAAACTGTTTTTT
TRBJ2-3	TRBV25-1	-	TRBD2	CASTPRGRGGADTQYF	TGTGCCAGCACCCCTCGGGGCCGGGGGGGTGCAGATACGCAGTATTTT
TRBJ1-2	TRBV6-6	-	-	CASSLVHGYTF	TGTGCCAGCAGTTTAGTGCATGGCTACACCTTC
TRBJ1-2	TRBV11-1	-	-	CASSLPGTAGGYTF	TGTGCCAGCAGCTTACCCGGAACAGCAGGCGGCTACACCTTC
TRBJ1-2	TRBV10-2	-	-	CATSTAGNYGYTF	TGCGCCACCTCAACCGCCGGGAACTATGGCTACACCTTC
TRBJ1-1	TRBV5-1	few	TRBD1	CASSLTGKEGTEAFF	TGCGCCAGCAGCCTGACAGGGAAAGAGGGCACTGAAGCTTTCTTT
TRBJ2-3	TRBV5-1	few	-	CASSLVQTGTDTQYF	TGCGCCAGCAGCTTGGTCCAAACAGGCACAGATACGCAGTATTTT
TRBJ2-5	TRBV7-9	-	TRBD1	CASSFRQGALETQYF	TGTGCCAGCAGCTTTCGCCAGGGGGCTTTAGAGACCCAGTACTTC
TRBJ2-7	TRBV9	-	TRBD1	CASSAGTGAYHEQYF	TGTGCCAGCAGCGCAGGGACAGGGGCTTATCACGAGCAGTACTTC
TRBJ2-1	TRBV18	-	-	CASSPGHSPSYNEQFF	TGTGCCAGCTCACCTGGGCACTCGCCCTCCTACAATGAGCAGTTCTTC
TRBJ2-7	TRBV13	-	-	CASSLFTRRAHEQYF	TGTGCCAGCAGCCTTTTCACTAGGAGGGCCCACGAGCAGTACTTC
TRBJ1-1	TRBV19	-	TRBD1	CASRDRRNTEAFF	TGTGCCAGTAGGGACAGGAGGAACACTGAAGCTTTCTTT
TRBJ1-1	TRBV29-1	-	-	CSVEGLFGTGLVDTEAFF	TGCAGCGTTGAAGGTTTATTCGGAACAGGGTTGGTTGACACTGAAGCTTTCTTT
TRBJ1-1	TRBV10-3	few	-	CATSRVQGNTEAFF	TGTGCCACCTCAAGGGTGCAGGGGAACACTGAAGCTTTCTTT
TRBJ2-1	TRBV9	few	-	CASSPSRLATYNEQFF	TGTGCCAGCAGCCCCAGCCGATTAGCTACCTACAATGAGCAGTTCTTC
TRBJ1-2	TRBV6-5	-	TRBD1	CASSLRDSIYGYTF	TGTGCCAGCAGCCTCCGGGACAGCATCTATGGCTACACCTTC
TRBJ2-1	TRBV5-4	few	TRBD1	CASSFEGAEIEQFF	TGTGCCAGCAGCTTCGAGGGGGCCGAGATAGAGCAGTTCTTC
TRBJ1-5	TRBV23-1	few	-	CASSQLTDENSNQPQHF	TGCGCCAGCAGTCAATTGACAGACGAGAATAGCAATCAGCCCCAGCATTTT
TRBJ2-3	TRBV10-3	many	TRBD1	CAISKQGSTDTQYF	TGTGCCATCAGTAAACAGGGGAGCACAGATACGCAGTATTTT
TRBJ1-1	TRBV25-1	few	-	CASSEYGRGTGEAFF	TGTGCCAGCAGTGAATACGGGAGGGGGACTGGCGAAGCTTTCTTT
TRBJ2-3	TRBV5-6	few	TRBD2	CASSLLRGDRTDTQYF	TGTGCCAGCAGCTTGTTACGGGGGGACCGCACAGATACGCAGTATTTT
TRBJ2-5	TRBV7-2	few	TRBD2	CASSAKDLGTSGRLATQYF	TGTGCCAGCAGCGCTAAAGATCTGGGGACTAGCGGAAGGCTTGCGACCCAGTACTTC
TRBJ1-1	TRBV27	few	TRBD1	CASRGDRGMRRNTEAFF	TGTGCCAGCAGGGGAGACAGGGGTATGAGGAGGAACACTGAAGCTTTCTTT
TRBJ2-3	TRBV2	few	-	CASSEVSLSATDTQYF	TGTGCCAGCAGTGAAGTCTCACTTTCCGCCACAGATACGCAGTATTTT
TRBJ2-3	TRBV2	few	TRBD1	CASRQGASTDTQYF	TGTGCCAGCAGGCAGGGGGCTAGCACAGATACGCAGTATTTT
TRBJ1-2	TRBV7-2	few	TRBD1	CASSSTGNYGYTF	TGTGCCAGCAGCTCGACAGGGAACTATGGCTACACCTTC
TRBJ2-1	TRBV27	few	-	CASSLRPGPGAFHEQFF	TGTGCCAGCAGTCTCCGCCCCGGGCCAGGGGCATTCCATGAGCAGTTCTTC
TRBJ2-7	TRBV5-5	-	-	CASSPVPRGTLLGDEQYF	TGTGCCAGCAGCCCCGTTCCGCGAGGGACATTACTAGGCGACGAGCAGTACTTC
TRBJ2-2	TRBV18	-	TRBD1	CASSPQPGQGAAGELFF	TGTGCCAGCTCACCACAACCGGGACAGGGGGCCGCCGGGGAGCTGTTTTTT
TRBJ1-5	TRBV28	-	TRBD1	CASSWDRYNQPQHF	TGTGCCAGCAGTTGGGACAGGTACAATCAGCCCCAGCATTTT
TRBJ2-1	TRBV9	few	-	CASSVVGGVYNEQFF	TGTGCCAGCAGCGTCGTGGGGGGAGTTTACAATGAGCAGTTCTTC
TRBJ2-3	TRBV18	few	TRBD2	CASSSRLAEDTQYF	TGTGCCAGCTCATCCCGACTAGCCGAAGATACGCAGTATTTT
TRBJ2-1	TRBV6-6	few	TRBD1	CASSYWTGRHNEQFF	TGTGCCAGCAGTTACTGGACAGGGAGGCACAATGAGCAGTTCTTC